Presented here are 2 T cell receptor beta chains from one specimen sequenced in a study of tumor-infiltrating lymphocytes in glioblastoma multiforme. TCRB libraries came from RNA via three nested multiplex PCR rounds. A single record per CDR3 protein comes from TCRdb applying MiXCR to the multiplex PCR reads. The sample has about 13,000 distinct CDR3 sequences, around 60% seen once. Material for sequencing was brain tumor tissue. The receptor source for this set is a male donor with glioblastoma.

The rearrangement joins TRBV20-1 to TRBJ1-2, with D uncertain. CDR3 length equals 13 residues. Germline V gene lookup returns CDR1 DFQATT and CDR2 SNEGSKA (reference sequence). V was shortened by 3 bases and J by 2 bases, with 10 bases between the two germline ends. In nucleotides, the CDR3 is TGCAGTGCTAGTGCAGGACCCAACTATGGCTACACCTTC. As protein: CSASAGPNYGYTF.

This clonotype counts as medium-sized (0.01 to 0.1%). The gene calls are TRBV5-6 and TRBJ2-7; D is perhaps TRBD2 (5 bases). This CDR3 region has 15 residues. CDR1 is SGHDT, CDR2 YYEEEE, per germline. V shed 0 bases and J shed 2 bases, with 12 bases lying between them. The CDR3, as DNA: TGTGCCAGCAGCTTGGGAGTCACTAGGGCCTACGAGCAGTACTTC. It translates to CASSLGVTRAYEQYF.